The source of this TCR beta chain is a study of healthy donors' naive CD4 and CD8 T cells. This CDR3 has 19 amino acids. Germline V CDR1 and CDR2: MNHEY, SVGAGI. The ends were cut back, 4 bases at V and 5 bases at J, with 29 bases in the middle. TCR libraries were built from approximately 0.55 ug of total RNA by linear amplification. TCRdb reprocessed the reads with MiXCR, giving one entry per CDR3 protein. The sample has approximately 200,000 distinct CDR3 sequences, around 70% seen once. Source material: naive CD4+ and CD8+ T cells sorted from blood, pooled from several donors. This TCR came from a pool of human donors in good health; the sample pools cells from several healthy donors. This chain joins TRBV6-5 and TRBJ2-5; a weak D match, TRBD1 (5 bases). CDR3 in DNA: TGTGCCAGCAGTTCAGATCCCAACACCCTGGACAACGATAGGGAGACCCAGTACTTC. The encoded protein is CASSSDPNTLDNDRETQYF.